The rows below give T cell receptor beta chains drawn from one sample of a study of Graves' ophthalmopathy and Graves' hyperthyroidism. MiXCR, run by TCRdb on the multiplex PCR reads, gives a single entry per CDR3 protein. The repertoire has under 400,000 distinct CDR3 sequences, roughly 15% of them found once; the top ten carry roughly an eighth. What was sequenced was peripheral blood. These receptors all come from an adult man with Graves' ophthalmopathy. Each CDR3 is given with its conserved first and last residue. Fields, in order: clone size, D gene, CDR3 length, V gene, J gene, CDR3 protein, CDR3 DNA. D genes are given only for firm matches. Rows give clone size only sometimes, using once, few, many, or a class for an expanded clone.

clone_size: -; d_call: -; cdr3_length: 12; v_call: TRBV20-1; j_call: TRBJ1-1; cdr3_aa: CSASRMNTEAFF; cdr3_nt: TGCAGTGCCTCCCGAATGAACACTGAAGCTTTCTTT
clone_size: many; d_call: -; cdr3_length: 11; v_call: TRBV30; j_call: TRBJ1-2; cdr3_aa: CAWSFNYGYTF; cdr3_nt: TGTGCCTGGAGTTTCAACTATGGCTACACCTTC
clone_size: many; d_call: -; cdr3_length: 16; v_call: TRBV6-5; j_call: TRBJ2-4; cdr3_aa: CASSYGGGAVKNIQYF; cdr3_nt: TGTGCCAGCAGTTACGGGGGGGGGGCGGTCAAAAACATTCAGTACTTC
clone_size: many; d_call: TRBD1; cdr3_length: 17; v_call: TRBV27; j_call: TRBJ2-6; cdr3_aa: CASSTGTGYSGANVLTF; cdr3_nt: TGTGCCAGCAGTACCGGGACAGGGTACTCTGGGGCCAACGTCCTGACTTTC
clone_size: many; d_call: -; cdr3_length: 15; v_call: TRBV7-9; j_call: TRBJ2-4; cdr3_aa: CASSLGSGDIFGEYF; cdr3_nt: TGTGCCAGCAGCTTAGGGTCGGGAGATATATTTGGGGAGTACTTC
clone_size: -; d_call: -; cdr3_length: 14; v_call: TRBV19; j_call: TRBJ1-2; cdr3_aa: CASSIGGHRYGYTF; cdr3_nt: TGTGCCAGTAGTATCGGCGGGCACCGCTATGGCTACACCTTC
clone_size: many; d_call: TRBD2; cdr3_length: 19; v_call: TRBV6-6; j_call: TRBJ2-2; cdr3_aa: CASSSLLRLAGEFTGELFF; cdr3_nt: TGTGCCAGCAGTTCGCTTCTAAGACTAGCGGGAGAATTCACCGGGGAGCTGTTTTTT
clone_size: -; d_call: TRBD1; cdr3_length: 14; v_call: TRBV6-1; j_call: TRBJ1-5; cdr3_aa: CASSRKGAEQPQHF; cdr3_nt: TGTGCCAGCAGCCGAAAGGGGGCGGAACAGCCCCAGCATTTT
clone_size: many; d_call: -; cdr3_length: 14; v_call: TRBV20-1; j_call: TRBJ2-7; cdr3_aa: CSARRSLGLYEQYF; cdr3_nt: TGCAGTGCCCGAAGGTCCCTAGGTCTCTACGAGCAGTACTTC
clone_size: many; d_call: -; cdr3_length: 14; v_call: TRBV19; j_call: TRBJ1-5; cdr3_aa: CASSIRVGNQPQHF; cdr3_nt: TGTGCCAGTAGTATCAGGGTCGGCAATCAGCCCCAGCATTTT
clone_size: many; d_call: -; cdr3_length: 15; v_call: TRBV2; j_call: TRBJ1-5; cdr3_aa: CASSPEGGSNQPQHF; cdr3_nt: TGTGCCAGCAGCCCCGAGGGAGGTAGCAATCAGCCCCAGCATTTT
clone_size: few; d_call: -; cdr3_length: 13; v_call: TRBV7-2; j_call: TRBJ1-5; cdr3_aa: CASRVVGHQPQHF; cdr3_nt: TGTGCCAGCAGGGTAGTAGGGCATCAGCCCCAGCATTTT
clone_size: many; d_call: TRBD2; cdr3_length: 14; v_call: TRBV28; j_call: TRBJ2-7; cdr3_aa: CASRGLAVSYEQYF; cdr3_nt: TGTGCCAGCAGGGGACTAGCGGTTTCCTACGAGCAGTACTTC
clone_size: many; d_call: -; cdr3_length: 16; v_call: TRBV27; j_call: TRBJ1-2; cdr3_aa: CASSPSPGVPGYGYTF; cdr3_nt: TGTGCCAGCAGTCCGAGCCCAGGGGTCCCGGGGTATGGCTACACCTTC
clone_size: many; d_call: TRBD2; cdr3_length: 15; v_call: TRBV29-1; j_call: TRBJ2-7; cdr3_aa: CSVEGPSGSIDEQYF; cdr3_nt: TGCAGCGTTGAAGGCCCTAGCGGGAGTATCGACGAGCAGTACTTC
clone_size: many; d_call: -; cdr3_length: 14; v_call: TRBV6-2/TRBV6-3; j_call: TRBJ2-5; cdr3_aa: CASSYWSEQETQYF; cdr3_nt: TGTGCCAGCAGTTACTGGTCGGAACAAGAGACCCAGTACTTC
clone_size: -; d_call: -; cdr3_length: 13; v_call: TRBV6-1; j_call: TRBJ1-2; cdr3_aa: CASIRGVSYGYNF; cdr3_nt: TGTGCCAGCATTCGAGGGGTCTCCTATGGCTACAACTTC
clone_size: once; d_call: -; cdr3_length: 15; v_call: TRBV27; j_call: TRBJ2-7; cdr3_aa: CASSPSYRQNYEQYF; cdr3_nt: TGTGCCAGCAGTCCCTCCTACCGACAGAACTACGAGCAGTACTTC
clone_size: -; d_call: -; cdr3_length: 16; v_call: TRBV4-1; j_call: TRBJ1-1; cdr3_aa: CASSQVMAYVYTEAFF; cdr3_nt: TGCGCCAGCAGCCAAGTTATGGCGTACGTGTACACTGAAGCTTTCTTT
clone_size: many; d_call: -; cdr3_length: 17; v_call: TRBV6-5; j_call: TRBJ2-2; cdr3_aa: CASSYQGSGINTGELFF; cdr3_nt: TGTGCCAGCAGTTACCAGGGGTCAGGGATTAACACCGGGGAGCTGTTTTTT
clone_size: many; d_call: -; cdr3_length: 13; v_call: TRBV30; j_call: TRBJ2-6; cdr3_aa: CAWIRPGANVLTF; cdr3_nt: TGTGCCTGGATTAGACCTGGGGCCAACGTCCTGACTTTC
clone_size: many; d_call: TRBD1; cdr3_length: 15; v_call: TRBV5-5; j_call: TRBJ1-2; cdr3_aa: CASSLAGQENYGHTF; cdr3_nt: TGTGCCAGCAGCTTGGCGGGACAGGAGAACTATGGCCACACCTTC
clone_size: many; d_call: TRBD1; cdr3_length: 17; v_call: TRBV5-1; j_call: TRBJ2-4; cdr3_aa: CASSFGTGGYGENIQYF; cdr3_nt: TGCGCCAGCAGCTTTGGGACAGGGGGCTACGGCGAAAACATTCAGTACTTC
clone_size: many; d_call: TRBD1; cdr3_length: 13; v_call: TRBV12-3/TRBV12-4; j_call: TRBJ2-2; cdr3_aa: CASSSRGRGELFF; cdr3_nt: TGTGCCAGCAGTTCCAGGGGGCGCGGGGAGCTGTTTTTT
clone_size: many; d_call: -; cdr3_length: 14; v_call: TRBV6-1; j_call: TRBJ1-2; cdr3_aa: CASSVARTNYGYTF; cdr3_nt: TGTGCCAGCAGTGTGGCACGCACTAACTATGGCTACACCTTC
clone_size: many; d_call: -; cdr3_length: 13; v_call: TRBV5-5; j_call: TRBJ2-7; cdr3_aa: CASTRPGNYEQYF; cdr3_nt: TGTGCCAGCACTCGTCCAGGGAACTACGAGCAGTACTTC
clone_size: many; d_call: TRBD1; cdr3_length: 16; v_call: TRBV28; j_call: TRBJ2-4; cdr3_aa: CASSSPGTGEFNIQYF; cdr3_nt: TGTGCCAGCAGTTCTCCCGGGACAGGGGAGTTCAACATTCAGTACTTC
clone_size: few; d_call: TRBD2; cdr3_length: 15; v_call: TRBV27; j_call: TRBJ2-2; cdr3_aa: CASSYLSGDRGELFF; cdr3_nt: TGTGCCAGCAGCTATCTAAGCGGGGATCGGGGGGAGCTGTTTTTT
clone_size: -; d_call: TRBD2; cdr3_length: 16; v_call: TRBV29-1; j_call: TRBJ2-5; cdr3_aa: CSVVLLAGAYQETQYF; cdr3_nt: TGCAGCGTTGTATTACTAGCGGGAGCCTACCAAGAGACCCAGTACTTC
clone_size: few; d_call: -; cdr3_length: 14; v_call: TRBV6-1; j_call: TRBJ2-7; cdr3_aa: CASSLTSRVYEQSF; cdr3_nt: TGTGCCAGCAGTCTTACGAGCAGGGTTTACGAGCAGTCCTTC
clone_size: many; d_call: -; cdr3_length: 12; v_call: TRBV6-2/TRBV6-3; j_call: TRBJ1-1; cdr3_aa: CASSYSHRKAFF; cdr3_nt: TGTGCCAGCAGTTACTCGCACCGAAAAGCTTTCTTT
clone_size: many; d_call: -; cdr3_length: 13; v_call: TRBV5-1; j_call: TRBJ1-2; cdr3_aa: CASSLDSSYGYTF; cdr3_nt: TGCGCCAGCAGCTTGGACAGCTCATATGGCTACACCTTC
clone_size: -; d_call: -; cdr3_length: 15; v_call: TRBV18; j_call: TRBJ1-5; cdr3_aa: CASSLQYLGDQPQHF; cdr3_nt: TGTGCCAGCTCGTTACAGTACTTGGGGGATCAGCCCCAGCATTTT
clone_size: many; d_call: -; cdr3_length: 16; v_call: TRBV6-1; j_call: TRBJ1-5; cdr3_aa: CASRPPEQGSNQPQHF; cdr3_nt: TGTGCCAGCCGTCCGCCGGAACAGGGAAGCAATCAGCCCCAGCATTTT
clone_size: many; d_call: TRBD1; cdr3_length: 12; v_call: TRBV28; j_call: TRBJ1-2; cdr3_aa: CAGLKGAEGYTF; cdr3_nt: TGTGCCGGCCTAAAGGGGGCGGAGGGCTACACCTTC
clone_size: many; d_call: -; cdr3_length: 13; v_call: TRBV24-1; j_call: TRBJ1-1; cdr3_aa: CATSDSVNTEAFF; cdr3_nt: TGTGCCACCAGTGATTCAGTGAACACTGAAGCTTTCTTT
clone_size: many; d_call: -; cdr3_length: 12; v_call: TRBV12-3/TRBV12-4; j_call: TRBJ1-5; cdr3_aa: CASSSLGGPQHF; cdr3_nt: TGTGCCAGCAGTTCCCTGGGGGGGCCCCAGCATTTT
clone_size: -; d_call: TRBD1; cdr3_length: 14; v_call: TRBV12-3/TRBV12-4; j_call: TRBJ2-7; cdr3_aa: CASSTTGGIYEQYF; cdr3_nt: TGTGCCAGCAGTACCACAGGGGGTATCTACGAGCAGTACTTC
clone_size: -; d_call: TRBD1; cdr3_length: 14; v_call: TRBV6-2/TRBV6-3; j_call: TRBJ1-6; cdr3_aa: CASSQGQGRTPLHF; cdr3_nt: TGTGCCAGCAGCCAGGGACAGGGTCGAACGCCCCTCCACTTT
clone_size: once; d_call: -; cdr3_length: 15; v_call: TRBV6-1; j_call: TRBJ2-3; cdr3_aa: CASSERGGSGDTQYF; cdr3_nt: TGTGCCAGCAGTGAAAGGGGGGGGTCTGGAGATACGCAGTATTTT
clone_size: many; d_call: TRBD1; cdr3_length: 15; v_call: TRBV11-2; j_call: TRBJ1-2; cdr3_aa: CASSSPGQPLYGYTF; cdr3_nt: TGTGCCAGCAGCTCTCCGGGACAGCCCCTTTATGGCTACACCTTC
clone_size: many; d_call: -; cdr3_length: 14; v_call: TRBV15; j_call: TRBJ2-1; cdr3_aa: CATNKGVPYNEQFF; cdr3_nt: TGTGCCACCAATAAAGGGGTCCCCTACAATGAGCAGTTCTTC
clone_size: -; d_call: TRBD2; cdr3_length: 15; v_call: TRBV6-1; j_call: TRBJ2-2; cdr3_aa: CVSSVAGGRIGELFF; cdr3_nt: TGTGTCAGCAGTGTAGCGGGAGGGAGGATCGGGGAGCTGTTTTTT
clone_size: -; d_call: -; cdr3_length: 13; v_call: TRBV27; j_call: TRBJ2-7; cdr3_aa: CASSKTSFYEQYF; cdr3_nt: TGTGCCAGCAGTAAAACTAGCTTCTACGAGCAGTACTTC
clone_size: many; d_call: -; cdr3_length: 14; v_call: TRBV5-1; j_call: TRBJ2-7; cdr3_aa: CASSLEARFYEQYF; cdr3_nt: TGCGCCAGCAGCTTGGAGGCACGCTTCTACGAGCAGTACTTC
clone_size: many; d_call: -; cdr3_length: 15; v_call: TRBV4-2; j_call: TRBJ1-1; cdr3_aa: CASSPRPVLNTEAFF; cdr3_nt: TGTGCCAGCAGCCCAAGACCGGTTCTGAACACTGAAGCTTTCTTT
clone_size: few; d_call: -; cdr3_length: 14; v_call: TRBV6-5; j_call: TRBJ1-1; cdr3_aa: CASSSLVMNTEASF; cdr3_nt: TGTGCCAGCAGTTCCCTGGTCATGAACACTGAAGCTTCCTTT
clone_size: many; d_call: -; cdr3_length: 14; v_call: TRBV5-1; j_call: TRBJ2-5; cdr3_aa: CASSLRDTGGTQYF; cdr3_nt: TGCGCCAGCAGCCTCCGGGACACAGGAGGGACCCAGTACTTC
clone_size: many; d_call: -; cdr3_length: 17; v_call: TRBV5-1; j_call: TRBJ1-6; cdr3_aa: CASSLGPRETENSPLHF; cdr3_nt: TGCGCCAGCAGCTTGGGGCCAAGGGAAACTGAGAATTCACCCCTCCACTTT
clone_size: many; d_call: -; cdr3_length: 13; v_call: TRBV12-3/TRBV12-4; j_call: TRBJ1-5; cdr3_aa: CASTNGGGQPQHF; cdr3_nt: TGTGCCAGCACCAACGGGGGCGGTCAGCCCCAGCATTTT
clone_size: many; d_call: TRBD2; cdr3_length: 17; v_call: TRBV9; j_call: TRBJ2-5; cdr3_aa: CASSVGLAGGPQETQYF; cdr3_nt: TGTGCCAGCAGCGTAGGACTAGCGGGAGGGCCCCAAGAGACCCAGTACTTC
clone_size: many; d_call: -; cdr3_length: 13; v_call: TRBV29-1; j_call: TRBJ2-7; cdr3_aa: CSAGTRLSYEQYF; cdr3_nt: TGCAGCGCCGGGACACGGCTTTCGTACGAGCAGTACTTC
clone_size: many; d_call: -; cdr3_length: 16; v_call: TRBV6-2/TRBV6-3; j_call: TRBJ1-5; cdr3_aa: CASSYDSTSSNQPQHF; cdr3_nt: TGTGCCAGCAGCTACGACTCTACCTCTAGCAATCAGCCCCAGCATTTT
clone_size: few; d_call: TRBD1; cdr3_length: 13; v_call: TRBV6-1; j_call: TRBJ1-1; cdr3_aa: CASSTLGTGTAFF; cdr3_nt: TGTGCCAGCAGTACCCTGGGGACAGGGACCGCTTTCTTT
clone_size: many; d_call: TRBD1; cdr3_length: 14; v_call: TRBV27; j_call: TRBJ1-1; cdr3_aa: CASSMTGAPVEAFF; cdr3_nt: TGTGCCAGCAGTATGACAGGGGCCCCCGTTGAAGCTTTCTTT
clone_size: few; d_call: TRBD1; cdr3_length: 15; v_call: TRBV12-3/TRBV12-4; j_call: TRBJ2-5; cdr3_aa: CASTKTGGRKETQYF; cdr3_nt: TGTGCCAGCACCAAGACAGGGGGTAGAAAAGAGACCCAGTACTTC
clone_size: many; d_call: -; cdr3_length: 12; v_call: TRBV30; j_call: TRBJ2-7; cdr3_aa: CAWSYRAYEQYF; cdr3_nt: TGTGCCTGGAGTTACAGAGCCTACGAGCAGTACTTC